The next 9 T cell receptor beta chains were all read from a single sample in a study of blood T cell repertoires in COVID-19. Only in-frame clones appear in the TCRdb table, and some are missing; sequencing was by immunoSEQ multiplex PCR. There are 55,000 to 70,000 clones in the sample; 87% occur only once, and 20% to 25% lies in the top ten. Source material: peripheral blood. The receptors derive from a woman of 80 years or more with COVID-19, enrolled during active disease.

This rearrangement joins TRBV4-1 to TRBJ1-4, with D maybe TRBD1 (5 bases). Trimming stripped 2 bases from V and 10 bases from J, with 23 bases between. Germline CDR1 is MGHRA and CDR2 is YSYEKL. CDR3 size: 17 residues. The CDR3 is CASSQPWVGTPDRKLFF. CDR3 nucleotide sequence: TGCGCCAGCAGCCAACCATGGGTGGGGACTCCAGACAGAAAACTGTTTTTT.

The chain links TRBV7-9 to TRBJ1-2; D gene ambiguous. This CDR3 is 16 amino acids long. Trimming pared 2 bases from V and 4 bases from J, leaving 17 bases between. Germline CDR1 and CDR2: SEHNR and FQNEAQ (reference sequence). The CDR3 coding sequence is TGTGCCAGCAGCTTAACGGTTACGGGGTCTGGCTATGGCTACACCTTC. Its protein product is CASSLTVTGSGYGYTF. Full variable domain (remainder filled in from reference TRBV7-9 and TRBJ1-2): DTGVSQNPRHKITKRGQNVTFRCDPISEHNRLYWYRQTLGQGPEFLTYFQNEAQLEKSRLLSDRFSAERPKGSFSTLEIQRTEQGDSAMYLCASSLTVTGSGYGYTFGSGTRLTVV.

V usage is TRBV5-5 and J usage is TRBJ2-5; a possible D gene is TRBD2 (7 bases). The ends were cut back, 2 bases at V and 2 bases at J, with 13 bases in the middle. Germline V CDR1 and CDR2: SGHKS, YYEKEE (reference sequence). The CDR3 has 15 residues. CDR3 sequence: CASSLSRGQQETQYF. As DNA, the CDR3 is TGTGCCAGCAGCTTATCGCGGGGGCAGCAAGAGACCCAGTACTTC. The entire variable domain, with the rest obtained from reference TRBV5-5 and TRBJ2-5, is as follows: DAGVTQSPTHLIKTRGQQVTLRCSPISGHKSVSWYQQVLGQGPQFIFQYYEKEERGRGNFPDRFSARQFPNYSSELNVNALLLGDSALYLCASSLSRGQQETQYFGPGTRLLVL.

This rearrangement joins TRBV7-8 to TRBJ1-1; the D gene is possibly TRBD1 (5 bases). Looked up from germline, CDR1 is SGHVS and CDR2 is FQNEAQ. The CDR3 sequence is 12 residues long. V was pared by 3 bases and J by 10 bases, with 12 bases between. CDR3 sequence reads: CASSLEGRRAFF. CDR3 nucleotide sequence: TGTGCCAGCAGCTTGGAGGGGAGACGAGCTTTCTTT.

The rearrangement uses TRBV18 and TRBJ2-1; 7 bases agree with TRBD1. V lost 2 bases, J lost 7 bases, and 8 bases stayed unmatched. Per germline, CDR1 KGHSH and CDR2 LQKENI. The CDR3 covers 15 residues. As DNA, the CDR3 is TGTGCCAGCTCACCAGAACAGGGGTCGGCGAATGAGCAGTTCTTC. Its translation is CASSPEQGSANEQFF.

The V gene is TRBV20-1, the J gene TRBJ1-4, with D uncertain. V was shortened by 3 bases and J by 7 bases, with 15 bases between the two germline ends. CDR1 DFQATT and CDR2 SNEGSKA come from the germline V gene (reference sequence). The length of the CDR3 is 14 residues. This CDR3 reads CSASDRLSGEKLFF. The CDR3 DNA is TGCAGTGCTAGTGACCGACTATCAGGTGAAAAACTGTTTTTT.

About this clone: At one boundary the junction diverges from the germline segment, which might be a read error. This rearrangement joins TRBV19 to TRBJ1-1, with 8 bases fitting TRBD1. Germline lookup yields CDR1 LNHDA and CDR2 SQIVND (reference sequence). The CDR3 runs 15 residues. CDR3 sequence: CASSLDRGANTEAFF. Here the CDR3 DNA reads TGTGCCAGTAGTTTAGACAGGGGAGCGAACACTGAAGCTTTCTTT.

CDR3 residues: CASSVSGGSSYNEQFF. CDR3 nucleotides: TGTGCCAGCAGCGTATCCGGGGGGAGCTCCTACAATGAGCAGTTCTTC. The chain carries TRBV9 and TRBJ2-1; 7 positions agree with TRBD2. Germline-derived CDR1 and CDR2 are SGDLS and YYNGEE. V was clipped by 1 base and J by 0 bases; unmatched bases: 4. The CDR3 length is 16 residues.

This chain connects TRBV29-1 to TRBJ2-7, with 10 bases matching TRBD1. The CDR3 extends over 13 amino acids. The V gene end was trimmed by 4 bases and the J gene end by 3 bases; junction bases not matched to a gene: 3. CDR1 SQVTM and CDR2 ANQGSEA come from the germline V gene. The CDR3 region is CSVARDRGYEQYF. The CDR3 DNA is TGCAGCGTTGCGAGGGACAGGGGCTACGAGCAGTACTTC.